This T cell receptor (beta chain) was sequenced for a study of T cell responses to AZD1222 COVID-19 vaccine. Profiling relied on immunoSEQ multiplex PCR, and the TCRdb table lists in-frame clones only, not all of them. This sample has some 170,000 clones, with approximately 90% found just once. To note about this clone: One end of the junction is discordant with germline, which a read error may explain.

The TCR comes from an adult who received the AZD1222 COVID-19 vaccine. The source was peripheral blood, collected 28 days after the second AZD1222 dose.

The CDR3 reads CASGLAHIMNTEAFF. In DNA, the CDR3 is TGTGCTAGTGGCTTGGCCCATATCATGAACACTGAAGCTTTCTTT. This chain joins TRBV12-5 and TRBJ1-1; no reliable D call. Per the germline V gene, CDR1 is LGHNT and CDR2 is FRNRAP. CDR3 length: 15 residues.